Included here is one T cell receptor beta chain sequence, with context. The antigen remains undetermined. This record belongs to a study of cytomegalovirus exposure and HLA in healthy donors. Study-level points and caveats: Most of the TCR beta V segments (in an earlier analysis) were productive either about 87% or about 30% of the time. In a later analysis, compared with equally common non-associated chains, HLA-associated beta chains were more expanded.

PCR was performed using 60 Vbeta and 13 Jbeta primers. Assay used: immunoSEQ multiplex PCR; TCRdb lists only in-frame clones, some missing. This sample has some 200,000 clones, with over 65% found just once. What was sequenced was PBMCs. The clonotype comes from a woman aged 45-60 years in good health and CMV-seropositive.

The CDR3 protein is CASSQTTSLGDTQYF. The CDR3 nucleotides read TGTGCCAGCAGCCAAACAACTAGTTTGGGAGATACGCAGTATTTT. This chain uses TRBV9 with TRBJ2-3; a possible D gene is TRBD2 (5 bases). The V gene's germline CDR1 is SGDLS and CDR2 YYNGEE. The CDR3 extends over 15 amino acids. Trimming removed 4 bases from V and 5 bases from J, with 17 bases in between.